One sample yielded the 21 T cell receptor beta chains listed below, sequenced in a study of T cell clonality in common variable immunodeficiency. Notes on the study in general: Common variable immunodeficiency TCR beta sequences reportedly had fewer deletions and N-nucleotide insertions.

Assay: immunoSEQ multiplex PCR; the TCRdb copy retains only in-frame clones and omits some. Observed in the sample are 25,000 to 35,000 clones, none of them singletons. These TCRs' antigens remain unknown. The sample comprised peripheral blood mononuclear cells. All receptors come from a human donor with common variable immunodeficiency.

This clone was counted a few times. The read stops 3 residues short of the end of the CDR3; the missing end is completed from the germline J gene. The gene calls are TRBV6-2 or TRBV6-3 and TRBJ1-1, with unresolved D. V was clipped by 7 bases and J by 4 bases, with 13 bases between them. The CDR3 runs to 13 residues. Germline V gene sequence: CDR1 MNHEY, CDR2 SVGEGT. CDR3 DNA, as far as it was read: TGTGCCAGCATGAGGAGATCGGGCACTGAA. Protein: CASMRRSGTE. The entire CDR3 sequence reads CASMRRSGTEAFF.

This clone was seen a few times. The sequenced fragment ends 3 residues before the CDR3 boundary, so the rest is inferred from the germline J gene. The V and J genes are TRBV30 and TRBJ1-1, with TRBD1 matching over 9 bases. After removal of 3 bases from V and 4 bases from J, the junction contained 6 bases not matched to a gene. This CDR3 region has 14 residues. Germline V gene sequence: CDR1 GTSNPN, CDR2 SVGIG (reference sequence). The DNA read from the CDR3 is TGTGCCTGGAGCCGGGGACAGGGTGGCACTGAA. This translates into CAWSRGQGGTE. The entire CDR3 sequence reads CAWSRGQGGTEAFF.

A few counts support this clone. Different DNA sequences within this sample yield the same CDR3. The CDR3 sequence: CASSLSDRNTEAFF. CDR3 bases read: TGTGCCAGCAGCCTATCAGACAGGAACACTGAA. This chain uses TRBV7-2 with TRBJ1-1; D may be TRBD1 (5 bases). Read sequence stops 3 residues before the CDR3 end, and the germline J gene provides the missing end. Trimming stripped 5 bases from V and 1 base from J, with 11 bases between. The CDR3 is 14 residues long. Germline loops: CDR1 SGHTA, CDR2 FQGNSA. Full variable domain (missing parts from reference TRBV7-2 and TRBJ1-1): GAGVSQSPSNKVTEKGKDVELRCDPISGHTALYWYRQSLGQGLEFLIYFQGNSAPDKSGLPSDRFSAERTGGSVSTLTIQRTQQEDSAVYLCASSLSDRNTEAFFGQGTRLTVV.

For this clone: The CDR3 is cut off 3 residues early in the read; its end comes from the germline J gene. The chain is built from TRBV19 and TRBJ2-4, with TRBD1 as a possible D gene (5 bases). The CDR3 extends over 15 amino acids. Trimming took off 0 bases at V and 1 base at J, with 7 bases between the two ends. The germline gives CDR1 LNHDA, CDR2 SQIVND (reference sequence). The sequenced part of the CDR3 DNA is TGTGCCAGTAGTATAGATAGGGGCGCCAAAAACATT. As protein: CASSIDRGAKNI. The full CDR3 protein reads CASSIDRGAKNIQYF.

This clone was seen repeatedly, ten times or more. The read terminates 3 residues ahead of where the CDR3 ends, so the germline J gene completes it. The chain combines TRBV19 with TRBJ1-5; weak D call: TRBD1 (6 bases). There are 20 residues in the CDR3. CDR1 and CDR2 (germline): LNHDA, SQIVND (reference sequence). Between the trimmed V and J ends, which lost 6 bases and 2 bases, there was a span of 29 bases. CDR3 sequence: CASSPWQGRLGISGNQPQHF. The DNA read from the CDR3 is TGTGCCAGTAGCCCCTGGCAGGGGAGGTTGGGTATTTCGGGCAATCAGCCC.

This clone was recorded many times. The CDR3 region is CASSLGQGYGYTF. The part of the CDR3 DNA that was read is TGTGCCAGCAGCTTAGGGCAGGGCTATGGC. This chain uses TRBV7-8 with TRBJ1-2, with a tentative D call TRBD1 (5 bases). The read is 3 residues too short to cover the CDR3 end, so that end is filled in from the germline J gene. This CDR3 is built from 13 residues. Germline V gene sequence: CDR1 SGHVS, CDR2 FQNEAQ. The V end lost 1 base, the J end lost 4 bases, and 7 bases lay between the germline ends. Full variable domain (outside the CDR3, taken from reference TRBV7-8 and TRBJ1-2): GAGVSQSPRYKVAKRGQDVALRCDPISGHVSLFWYQQALGQGPEFLTYFQNEAQLDKSGLPSDRFFAERPEGSVSTLKIQRTQQEDSAVYLCASSLGQGYGYTFGSGTRLTVV.

On this clone: Sequencing ends 3 residues short of the CDR3 end; the germline J gene provides the rest. This chain links TRBV20-1 with TRBJ2-3, with TRBD2 matching over 8 bases. Germline V lookup: CDR1 DFQATT, CDR2 SNEGSKA (reference sequence). The CDR3 extends over 16 amino acids. The V segment lost 1 base and the J segment 0 bases; nucleotides outside the gene matches: 6. The CDR3: CSARGRAGVSTDTQYF. The CDR3 DNA, read in part, is TGCAGTGCTAGAGGCCGAGCGGGGGTAAGCACAGATACG.

This clone was seen repeatedly, ten times or more. Read sequence stops 3 residues before the CDR3 end, and the germline J gene provides the missing end. The genes are TRBV19 and TRBJ1-6; the D is unclear. The CDR3 totals 14 residues. The germline V gene encodes CDR1 LNHDA and CDR2 SQIVND (reference sequence). Deletions cut 4 bases from V and 5 bases from J, with 9 bases between. The DNA read from the CDR3 is TGTGCCAGTAGTACCCGACTGAATAATTCACCC. Its protein product is CASSTRLNNSP. The CDR3, in full, reads CASSTRLNNSPLHF.

Points on this clone: The sequenced fragment ends 3 residues before the CDR3 boundary, so the rest is inferred from the germline J gene. The chain uses TRBV7-6 and TRBJ1-5; D is unresolved. V lost 2 bases and J lost 0, with 2 bases in between. This CDR3 has 13 amino acids. The germline gives CDR1 SGHVS, CDR2 FNYEAQ. This CDR3 is CASSLRSNQPQHF. The covered CDR3 bases are TGTGCCAGCAGCTTACGTAGCAATCAGCCC.

In regard to this clone: The missing CDR3 end, 3 residues past where the read stops, is filled in from the germline J gene. This sequence joins TRBV7-8 and TRBJ1-3, with TRBD1 as a possible D gene (6 bases). The length of the CDR3 is 15 residues. Germline V gene data show CDR1 as SGHVS and CDR2 as FQNEAQ. V was cut by 5 bases and J by 1 base, with 12 bases left in between. The sequenced part of the CDR3 DNA is TGTGCCAGCAGCGCCACAGGGATATCTGGAAACACC. Translation: CASSATGISGNT. The full-length CDR3 reads as CASSATGISGNTIYF.

This clone showed up just a few times. Sequencing ends 3 residues short of the CDR3 end; the germline J gene provides the rest. This sequence joins TRBV30 and TRBJ2-7, with 8 nucleotides matching TRBD1. J gave up 5 bases and V 2 bases, and 2 bases lay outside the gene matches. This CDR3 is 12 amino acids long. Germline V gene data show CDR1 as GTSNPN and CDR2 as SVGIG (reference sequence). CDR3 sequence: CAWSPGGNEQYF. The part of the CDR3 DNA that was read is TGTGCCTGGAGTCCAGGGGGCAACGAG.

There are a few counts of this clone. The DNA ends 3 residues before the CDR3 does, and the rest of the CDR3 is filled in from the germline J gene. The V gene is TRBV20-1, the J gene TRBJ1-3; D is uncertain. Trimming left V 6 bases short and J 2 bases short, with 8 bases between. The CDR3 runs 12 residues. Germline V gene sequence: CDR1 DFQATT, CDR2 SNEGSKA (reference sequence). Incomplete CDR3 DNA: TGCAGTGCCCGCCGGGCTGGAAACACC. Protein: CSARRAGNT. The CDR3 reads in full as CSARRAGNTIYF.

In this sample, this clone turned up many times. The read terminates 3 residues before the CDR3 end, so the remaining end is supplied by the germline J gene. The J gene is TRBJ1-1, the V gene TRBV7-2, with 11 positions matching TRBD1. V gave up 5 bases and J gave up 4 bases; unmatched junction bases: 6. CDR1 and CDR2 (germline): SGHTA, FQGNSA. There are 15 residues in the CDR3. CDR3 sequence: CASSIAGTGGTEAFF. The sequenced CDR3 bases are TGTGCCAGCAGCATCGCCGGGACAGGGGGCACTGAA.

Ten or more counts support this clone. The observed sequence ends 3 residues before the CDR3 terminus, with the missing tail filled in from the germline J gene. The gene calls are TRBV7-6 and TRBJ2-7, with D possibly being TRBD2 (6 bases). The CDR3 runs 16 residues. The germline CDR1 and CDR2 sequences are SGHVS and FNYEAQ. Trimming left V 0 bases short and J 4 bases short, with 16 bases between. The CDR3 here is CASSLAQGTRGYEQYF. The part of the CDR3 DNA that was read is TGTGCCAGCAGCTTAGCCCAAGGTACTCGGGGGTACGAG.

As to this clone: Sequencing ends 3 residues short of the CDR3 end; the germline J gene provides the rest. The V call is TRBV19, the J call TRBJ2-3; TRBD2 aligns across 9 bases. Germline values: CDR1 LNHDA, CDR2 SQIVND (reference sequence). V shed 4 bases, J shed 5 bases, and the junction held 7 bases outside the gene matches. The CDR3 has 15 amino acids. CDR3 loop: CASSSGGAWGDTQYF. CDR3 DNA, as far as it was read: TGTGCCAGTAGTAGCGGGGGGGCCTGGGGAGATACG.

The CDR3 loop reads CAWRVDRGTEAFF. The part of the CDR3 DNA that was read is TGTGCCTGGAGGGTAGACAGGGGCACTGAA. The chain couples TRBV30 to TRBJ1-1; TRBD1 matches 8 bases. The missing CDR3 end, 3 residues past where the read stops, is filled in from the germline J gene. Germline V gene data show CDR1 as GTSNPN and CDR2 as SVGIG (reference sequence). The CDR3 is made up of 13 amino acids. Trimming cost V 3 bases and J 4 bases; bases outside gene matches: 4.

This clone was found many times. The CDR3 end lies 3 residues beyond the end of the read and is filled in from the germline J gene. This chain joins TRBV5-1 and TRBJ1-4, with 10 positions matching TRBD1. Trimming at V came to 3 bases and at J to 6 bases, leaving 5 bases not matched to a gene. This CDR3 is built from 15 residues. Looked up from germline, CDR1 is SGHRS and CDR2 is YFSETQ. This chain's CDR3 is CASSSRTGGDEKLFF. The covered CDR3 bases are TGCGCCAGCAGCTCACGGACAGGGGGAGATGAAAAA.

Concerning this clone itself: The CDR3 is cut off 3 residues early in the read; its end comes from the germline J gene. The chain combines TRBV7-6 with TRBJ1-1; TRBD1 might be the D (5 bases). Trimming left V 1 base short and J 5 bases short, with 20 bases between. The V gene's germline CDR1 is SGHVS and CDR2 FNYEAQ. CDR3 length equals 17 residues. CDR3 sequence: CASSLGGNGRAWTEAFF. The CDR3 DNA, read in part, is TGTGCCAGCAGCTTAGGGGGCAACGGGAGGGCCTGGACTGAA.

This clone was seen a few times. The read halts 3 residues ahead of the CDR3 end, with the missing end drawn from the germline J gene. The rearrangement links TRBV6-2 or TRBV6-3 to TRBJ2-7; 11 bases match TRBD1. The junction had 12 bases not matched to a gene; V was cut back by 4 bases and J by 4 bases. In germline, CDR1 is MNHEY, CDR2 SVGEGT. The CDR3 has 17 residues. The covered CDR3 bases are TGTGCCAGCAGTTGGGAGATTGGACAGGGGGCTGGGTACGAG. Protein product: CASSWEIGQGAGYE. The whole CDR3 region reads CASSWEIGQGAGYEQYF.

This clone came up many times. The sequenced fragment ends 3 residues before the CDR3 boundary, so the rest is inferred from the germline J gene. The genes are TRBV5-1 and TRBJ1-5; weak D call: TRBD1 (5 bases). The V gene lost 0 bases and the J gene lost 3 bases, with 10 bases spanning the gap. CDR1 is SGHRS and CDR2 is YFSETQ in the germline V gene. This CDR3 region has 15 residues. CDR3 residues: CASSLAAGPNQPQHF. Partial CDR3 DNA: TGCGCCAGCAGCTTGGCGGCGGGGCCCAATCAGCCC.

This clone was counted a few times. The read terminates 3 residues ahead of where the CDR3 ends, so the germline J gene completes it. This sequence joins TRBV6-2 or TRBV6-3 and TRBJ2-2; a possible D gene is TRBD2 (5 bases). This CDR3 is 13 amino acids long. Germline V lookup: CDR1 MNHEY, CDR2 SVGEGT. V lost 5 bases and J 4 bases, leaving 8 bases between the germline ends. CDR3 DNA (partial): TGTGCCAGCAGTGATACTAGCACCGGGGAG. It codes for CASSDTSTGE. The entire CDR3 sequence reads CASSDTSTGELFF.